Following are 13 T cell receptor beta chains from one sample sequenced in a study of blood T cell repertoires in COVID-19. The repertoire was sequenced with immunoSEQ multiplex PCR; TCRdb's copy has only in-frame clones and lacks some. The sample lists 400,000 to 500,000 clones, 86% seen once, with over 1.3% in the top ten. Sequencing was carried out using peripheral blood. All receptors derive from a woman younger than 45 with active or convalescent COVID-19.

The V call is TRBV5-4, the J call TRBJ2-5; TRBD2 matches at 9 bases. There are 15 residues in the CDR3. The germline gives CDR1 SGHNT, CDR2 YYREEE (reference sequence). Unmatched junction bases numbered 5, after V lost 2 bases and J lost 3 bases. CDR3 nucleotide sequence: TGTGCCAGCAGCTTTGGGGTAGCGGGGGAAGAGACCCAGTACTTC. The encoded protein is CASSFGVAGEETQYF.

This clone was observed many times. The gene calls are TRBV6-1 and TRBJ1-6; no definite D call. Germline V CDR1 and CDR2: MNHNS, SASEGT. Trimming pared 1 base from V and 8 bases from J, leaving 9 bases between. The CDR3 length is 14 residues. The CDR3 protein is CASSEVNSYSPLHF. In nucleotides, the CDR3 is TGTGCCAGCAGTGAAGTGAACAGTTATTCACCCCTCCACTTT.

The V and J genes are TRBV5-1 and TRBJ1-1; D is perhaps TRBD1 (6 bases). Trimming cost V 3 bases and J 1 base, with 10 bases left between them. CDR1 is SGHRS and CDR2 is YFSETQ in the germline V gene. This CDR3 has 14 amino acids. The CDR3 loop is CASSSGDTNTEAFF. Written as DNA, the CDR3 is TGCGCCAGCAGCTCAGGGGACACGAACACTGAAGCTTTCTTT. Based on the CDR3 plus reference TRBV5-1 and TRBJ1-1, the full variable domain is KAGVTQTPRYLIKTRGQQVTLSCSPISGHRSVSWYQQTPGQGLQFLFEYFSETQRNKGNFPGRFSGRQFSNSRSEMNVSTLELGDSALYLCASSSGDTNTEAFFGQGTRLTVV.

This clone was detected a few times. The chain recombines TRBV9 with TRBJ2-3, with 11 bases aligning to TRBD2. The germline gives CDR1 SGDLS, CDR2 YYNGEE. Trimming at V came to 4 bases and at J to 4 bases, leaving 11 bases not matched to a gene. CDR3 size: 17 residues. In nucleotides, the CDR3 is TGTGCCAGCAGCCCGCGTCTAGCGGGGGGATCCGCAGATACGCAGTATTTT. It translates to CASSPRLAGGSADTQYF.

The rearrangement joins TRBV10-3 to TRBJ1-2; weak D call: TRBD1 (5 bases). Germline values: CDR1 ENHRY, CDR2 SYGVKD. The CDR3 is 14 amino acids. The ends were cut back, 6 bases at V and 0 bases at J, with 11 bases in the middle. The CDR3 bases are TGTGCCATCAGGACGGACACATCTAACTATGGCTACACCTTC. Translating gives CAIRTDTSNYGYTF.

This clone was recorded once. This chain connects TRBV5-5 to TRBJ2-7; D possibly corresponds to TRBD1 (7 bases). Germline V gene lookup returns CDR1 SGHKS and CDR2 YYEKEE (reference sequence). This CDR3 is built from 16 residues. V was trimmed by 0 bases and J by 3 bases, leaving 16 bases between them. The DNA for the CDR3 is TGTGCCAGCAGCTTGGAACTAAGGGGGGACAGCTACGAGCAGTACTTC. Translation: CASSLELRGDSYEQYF.

This clone was observed a few times. This rearrangement joins TRBV18 to TRBJ2-2; D is possibly TRBD2 (5 bases). CDR3 length equals 17 residues. V was trimmed by 4 bases and J by 1 base, leaving 16 bases between them. Looked up from germline, CDR1 is KGHSH and CDR2 is LQKENI. Here the CDR3 reads CASSLAGIIGNTGELFF. The CDR3 nucleotides read TGTGCCAGCTCACTAGCCGGGATCATTGGGAACACCGGGGAGCTGTTTTTT.

The chain employs TRBV27 and TRBJ2-1, with 8 bases aligning to TRBD2. The CDR3 is made up of 15 amino acids. The J segment lost 2 bases and the V segment lost 5 bases, leaving 5 bases of the junction unmatched. The V gene's germline CDR1 is MNHEY and CDR2 SMNVEV (reference sequence). The CDR3 DNA sequence: TGTGCCAGCAGTGTTCGGGAGGGAACCTACAATGAGCAGTTCTTC. Its protein is CASSVREGTYNEQFF.

The chain uses TRBV4-1 and TRBJ1-1; D remains ambiguous. V lost 3 bases and J 4 bases, leaving 15 bases between the germline ends. CDR1 MGHRA and CDR2 YSYEKL come from the germline V gene. This CDR3 comprises 15 residues. CDR3 protein: CASSQKRGGFTEAFF. In nucleotides, the CDR3 is TGCGCCAGCAGCCAGAAAAGAGGAGGTTTCACTGAAGCTTTCTTT.

Concerning this clone: The sample carries other DNA sequences with the same CDR3. This chain connects TRBV12-3 or TRBV12-4 to TRBJ2-7; weak D call: TRBD2 (6 bases). Trimming pared 3 bases from V and 1 base from J, leaving 7 bases between. The CDR3 is made up of 13 amino acids. CDR3 nucleotides: TGTGCCAGCAGTTTTGGGGGGTCCTACGAGCAGTACTTC. Its protein is CASSFGGSYEQYF.

V usage is TRBV23-1 and J usage is TRBJ2-3; weak D call: TRBD2 (6 bases). TRBV23-1 falls under the ORF class, with uncertain function. Trimming cost V 9 bases and J 3 bases, with 7 bases left between them. There are 11 residues in the CDR3. The CDR3 loop is CARGGTDTQYF. The CDR3 DNA is TGCGCCAGGGGGGGAACAGATACGCAGTATTTT.

This clone has just a few counts. The chain has TRBV6-2 or TRBV6-3 and TRBJ1-5; perhaps TRBD1 as D (5 bases). The CDR3 loop spans 15 amino acids. CDR1 MNHEY and CDR2 SVGEGT come from the germline V gene. V was cut by 0 bases and J by 4 bases, with 10 bases left in between. The chain's CDR3 is CASSYSIRGNQPQHF. The CDR3, as DNA: TGTGCCAGCAGTTACTCGATAAGGGGAAATCAGCCCCAGCATTTT.

The rearrangement joins TRBV2 to TRBJ1-2; D not resolved. V was shortened by 5 bases and J by 4 bases, with 14 bases between the two germline ends. Germline V CDR1 and CDR2: SNHLY, FYNNEI. This CDR3 is built from 14 residues. The CDR3 region is CASSSEREGYGYTF. CDR3 DNA sequence: TGTGCCAGCAGTTCGGAGAGAGAGGGCTATGGCTACACCTTC.